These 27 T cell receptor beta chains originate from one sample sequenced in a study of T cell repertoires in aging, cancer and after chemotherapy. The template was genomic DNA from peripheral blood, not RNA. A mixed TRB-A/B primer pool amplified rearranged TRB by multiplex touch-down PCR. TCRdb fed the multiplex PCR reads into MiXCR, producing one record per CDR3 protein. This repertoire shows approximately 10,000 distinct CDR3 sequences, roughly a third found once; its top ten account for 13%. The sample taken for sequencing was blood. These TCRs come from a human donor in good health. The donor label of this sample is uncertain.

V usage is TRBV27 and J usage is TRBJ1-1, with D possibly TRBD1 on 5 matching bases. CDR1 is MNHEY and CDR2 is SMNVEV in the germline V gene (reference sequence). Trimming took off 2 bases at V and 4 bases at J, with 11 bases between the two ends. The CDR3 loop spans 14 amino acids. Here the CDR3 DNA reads TGTGCCAGCAGTTTAGAGAGGGGCGGCACTGAAGCTTTCTTT. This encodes CASSLERGGTEAFF.

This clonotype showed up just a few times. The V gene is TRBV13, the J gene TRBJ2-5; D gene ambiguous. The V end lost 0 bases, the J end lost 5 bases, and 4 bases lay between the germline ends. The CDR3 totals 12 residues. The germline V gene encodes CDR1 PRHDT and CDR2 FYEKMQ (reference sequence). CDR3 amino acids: CASSLGEETQYF. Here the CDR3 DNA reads TGTGCCAGCAGCTTAGGCGAGGAGACCCAGTACTTC. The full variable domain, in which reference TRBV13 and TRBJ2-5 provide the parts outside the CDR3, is AAGVIQSPRHLIKEKRETATLKCYPIPRHDTVYWYQQGPGQDPQFLISFYEKMQSDKGSIPDRFSAQQFSDYHSELNMSSLELGDSALYFCASSLGEETQYFGPGTRLLVL.

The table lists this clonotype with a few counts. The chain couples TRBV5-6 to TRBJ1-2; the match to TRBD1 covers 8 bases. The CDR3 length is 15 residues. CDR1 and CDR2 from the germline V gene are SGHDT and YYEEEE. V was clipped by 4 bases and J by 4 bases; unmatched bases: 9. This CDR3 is CASSQGTGDLYGYTF. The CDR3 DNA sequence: TGTGCCAGCAGCCAGGGGACAGGCGACCTCTATGGCTACACCTTC.

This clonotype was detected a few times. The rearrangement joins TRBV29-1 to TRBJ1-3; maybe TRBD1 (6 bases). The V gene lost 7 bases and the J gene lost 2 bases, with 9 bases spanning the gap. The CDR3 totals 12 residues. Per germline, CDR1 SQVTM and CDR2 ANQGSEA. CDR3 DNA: TGCAGCGCCTGGACAGCTGGAAACACCATATATTTT. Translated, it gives CSAWTAGNTIYF.

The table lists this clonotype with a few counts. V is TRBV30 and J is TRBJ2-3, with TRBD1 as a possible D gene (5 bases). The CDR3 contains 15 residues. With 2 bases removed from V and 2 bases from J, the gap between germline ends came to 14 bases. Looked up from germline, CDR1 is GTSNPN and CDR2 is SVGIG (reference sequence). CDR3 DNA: TGTGCCTGGAGTCAGGGTCAGTTGTTCACAGATACGCAGTATTTT. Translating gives CAWSQGQLFTDTQYF.

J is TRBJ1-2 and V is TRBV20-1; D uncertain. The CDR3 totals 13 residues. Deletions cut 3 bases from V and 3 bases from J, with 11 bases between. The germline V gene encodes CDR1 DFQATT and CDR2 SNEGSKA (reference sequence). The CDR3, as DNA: TGCAGTGCTAGCCCCGACATCTACTATGGCTACACCTTC. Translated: CSASPDIYYGYTF.

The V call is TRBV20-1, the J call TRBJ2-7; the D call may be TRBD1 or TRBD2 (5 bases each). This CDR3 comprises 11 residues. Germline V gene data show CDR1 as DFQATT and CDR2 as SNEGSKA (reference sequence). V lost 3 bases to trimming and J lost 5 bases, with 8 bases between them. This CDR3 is CSASRGDEQYF. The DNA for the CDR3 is TGCAGTGCTAGTCGAGGGGACGAGCAGTACTTC.

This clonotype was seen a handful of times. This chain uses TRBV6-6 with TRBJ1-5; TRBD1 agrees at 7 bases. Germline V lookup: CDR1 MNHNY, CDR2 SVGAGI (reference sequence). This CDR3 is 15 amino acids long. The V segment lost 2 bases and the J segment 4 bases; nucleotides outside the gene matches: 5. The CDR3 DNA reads TGTGCCAGCAGTTACCAGACAGGGATAAATCAGCCCCAGCATTTT. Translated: CASSYQTGINQPQHF.

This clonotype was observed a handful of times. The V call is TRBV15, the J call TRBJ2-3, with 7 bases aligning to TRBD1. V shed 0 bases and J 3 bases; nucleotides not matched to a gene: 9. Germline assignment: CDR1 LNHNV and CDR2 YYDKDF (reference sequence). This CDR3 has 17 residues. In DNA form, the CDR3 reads TGTGCCACCAGCAGAGAGCCTCCGGGACAGACTACAGATACGCAGTATTTT. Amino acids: CATSREPPGQTTDTQYF.

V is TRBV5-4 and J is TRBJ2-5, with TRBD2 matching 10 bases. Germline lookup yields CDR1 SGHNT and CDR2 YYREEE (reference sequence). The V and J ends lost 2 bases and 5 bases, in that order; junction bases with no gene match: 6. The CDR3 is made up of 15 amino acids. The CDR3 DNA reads TGTGCCAGCAGCTTAAGCGGGGGGGCCTTTGAGACCCAGTACTTC. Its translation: CASSLSGGAFETQYF.

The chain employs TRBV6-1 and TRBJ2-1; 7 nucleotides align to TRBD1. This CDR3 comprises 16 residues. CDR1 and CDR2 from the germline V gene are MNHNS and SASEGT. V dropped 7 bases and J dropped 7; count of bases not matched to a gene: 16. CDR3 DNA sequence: TGTGCCAGCACCCTCACCCCAGGGGGACAGTTAAATGAGCAGTTCTTC. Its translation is CASTLTPGGQLNEQFF.

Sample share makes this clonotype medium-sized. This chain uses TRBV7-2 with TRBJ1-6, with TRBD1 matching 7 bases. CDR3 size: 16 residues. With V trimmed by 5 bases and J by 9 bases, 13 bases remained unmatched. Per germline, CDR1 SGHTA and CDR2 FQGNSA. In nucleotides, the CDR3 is TGTGCCAGCAGCCTCGACAGGGATCCCCTCTTTTCACCCCTCCACTTT. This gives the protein CASSLDRDPLFSPLHF.

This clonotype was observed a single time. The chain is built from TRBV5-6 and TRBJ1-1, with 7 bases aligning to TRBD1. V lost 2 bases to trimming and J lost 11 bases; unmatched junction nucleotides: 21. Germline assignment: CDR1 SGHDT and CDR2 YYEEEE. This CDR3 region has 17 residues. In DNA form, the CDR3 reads TGTGCCAGCAGCTTTACCCCCCGGCCAGGGGGTGGAATGTTGGCTTTCTTT. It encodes CASSFTPRPGGGMLAFF.

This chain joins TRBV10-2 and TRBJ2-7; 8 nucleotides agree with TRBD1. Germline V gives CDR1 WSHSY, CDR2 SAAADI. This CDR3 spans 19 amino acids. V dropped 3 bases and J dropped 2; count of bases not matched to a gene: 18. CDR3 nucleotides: TGCGCCAGCAGTGACTGGGCAGGGGGCGAGCGGGCCACTGCCTACGAGCAGTACTTC. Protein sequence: CASSDWAGGERATAYEQYF.

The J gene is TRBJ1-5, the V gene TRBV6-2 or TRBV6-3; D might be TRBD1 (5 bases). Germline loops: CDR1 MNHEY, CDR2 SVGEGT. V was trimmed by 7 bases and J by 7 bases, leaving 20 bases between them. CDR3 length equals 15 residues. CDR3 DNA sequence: TGTGCCAGCACAGAGCCGGACAAACCAGGGCAGCCCCAGCATTTT. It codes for CASTEPDKPGQPQHF.

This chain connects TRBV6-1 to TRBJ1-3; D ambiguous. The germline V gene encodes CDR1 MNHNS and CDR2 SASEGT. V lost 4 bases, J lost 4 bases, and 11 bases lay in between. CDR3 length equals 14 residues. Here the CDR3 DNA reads TGTGCCAGCAGTGTGCACAGAGACGGAAACACCATATATTTT. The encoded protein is CASSVHRDGNTIYF.

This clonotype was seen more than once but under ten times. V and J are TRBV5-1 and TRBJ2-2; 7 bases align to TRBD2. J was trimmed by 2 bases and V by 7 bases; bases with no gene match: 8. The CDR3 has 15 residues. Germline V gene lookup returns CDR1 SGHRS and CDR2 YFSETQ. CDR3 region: CASQDRGGNTGELFF. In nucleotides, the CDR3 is TGCGCCAGCCAGGATCGCGGGGGTAACACCGGGGAGCTGTTTTTT.

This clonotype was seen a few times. This CDR3 reads CASSGSTGVNEQFF. The DNA of the CDR3 is TGTGCCAGCAGTGGGTCGACAGGGGTAAATGAGCAGTTCTTC. This sequence joins TRBV27 and TRBJ2-1; 8 bases map to TRBD1. Germline CDR1 is MNHEY and CDR2 is SMNVEV (reference sequence). V dropped 5 bases and J dropped 7; count of bases not matched to a gene: 7. The CDR3 contains 14 residues.

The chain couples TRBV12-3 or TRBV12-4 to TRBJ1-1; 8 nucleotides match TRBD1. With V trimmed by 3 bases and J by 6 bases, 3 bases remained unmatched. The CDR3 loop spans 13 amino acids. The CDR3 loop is CASSFQGASEAFF. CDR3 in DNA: TGTGCCAGCAGTTTTCAGGGGGCCTCTGAAGCTTTCTTT.

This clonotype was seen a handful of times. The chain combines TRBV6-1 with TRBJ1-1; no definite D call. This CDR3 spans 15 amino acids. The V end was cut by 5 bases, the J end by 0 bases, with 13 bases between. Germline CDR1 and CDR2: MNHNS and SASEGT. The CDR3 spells CASSKEHSLNTEAFF. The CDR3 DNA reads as TGTGCCAGCAGTAAAGAGCACAGTTTGAACACTGAAGCTTTCTTT.

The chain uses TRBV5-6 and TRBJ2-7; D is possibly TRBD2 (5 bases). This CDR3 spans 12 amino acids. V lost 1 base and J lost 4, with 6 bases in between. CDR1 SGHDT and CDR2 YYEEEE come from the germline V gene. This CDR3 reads CASSLPGYEQYF. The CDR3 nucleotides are TGTGCCAGCAGCTTGCCGGGGTACGAGCAGTACTTC.

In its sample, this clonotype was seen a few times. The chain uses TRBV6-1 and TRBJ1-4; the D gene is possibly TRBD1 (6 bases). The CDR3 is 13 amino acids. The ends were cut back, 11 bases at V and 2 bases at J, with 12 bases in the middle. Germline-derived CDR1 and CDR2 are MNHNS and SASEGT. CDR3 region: CAGAGQTNEKLFF. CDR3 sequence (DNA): TGTGCCGGAGCAGGACAGACTAATGAAAAACTGTTTTTT.

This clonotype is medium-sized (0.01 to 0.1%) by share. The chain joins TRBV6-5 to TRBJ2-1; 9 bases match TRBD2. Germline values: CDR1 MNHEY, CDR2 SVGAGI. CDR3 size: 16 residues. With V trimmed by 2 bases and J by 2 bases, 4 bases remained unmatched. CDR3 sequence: CASSYVAGVTYNEQFF. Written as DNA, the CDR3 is TGTGCCAGCAGTTACGTAGCGGGGGTTACCTACAATGAGCAGTTCTTC.

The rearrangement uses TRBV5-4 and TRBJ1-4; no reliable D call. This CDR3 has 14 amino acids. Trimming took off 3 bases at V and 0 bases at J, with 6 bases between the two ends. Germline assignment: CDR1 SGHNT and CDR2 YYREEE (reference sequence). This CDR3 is CASSSSATNEKLFF. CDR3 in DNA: TGTGCCAGCAGCTCGTCCGCAACTAATGAAAAACTGTTTTTT.

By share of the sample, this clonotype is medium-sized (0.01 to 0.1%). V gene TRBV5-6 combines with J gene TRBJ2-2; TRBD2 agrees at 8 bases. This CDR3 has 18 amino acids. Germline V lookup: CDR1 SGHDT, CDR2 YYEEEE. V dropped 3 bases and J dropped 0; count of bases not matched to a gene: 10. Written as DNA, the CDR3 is TGTGCCAGCAGCTCGACGTCAGCGGGGGCCACGAACACCGGGGAGCTGTTTTTT. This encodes CASSSTSAGATNTGELFF. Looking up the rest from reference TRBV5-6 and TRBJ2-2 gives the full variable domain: DAGVTQSPTHLIKTRGQQVTLRCSPKSGHDTVSWYQQALGQGPQFIFQYYEEEERQRGNFPDRFSGHQFPNYSSELNVNALLLGDSALYLCASSSTSAGATNTGELFFGEGSRLTVL.

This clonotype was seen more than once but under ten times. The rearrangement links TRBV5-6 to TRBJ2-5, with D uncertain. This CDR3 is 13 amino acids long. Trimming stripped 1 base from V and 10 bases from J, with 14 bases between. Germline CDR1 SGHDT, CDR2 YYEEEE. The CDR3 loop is CASSLLQESGQYF. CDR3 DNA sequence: TGTGCCAGCAGCTTGTTACAAGAAAGTGGCCAGTACTTC.

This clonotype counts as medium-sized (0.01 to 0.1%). CDR3 sequence (DNA): TGTGCCAGTAGTATTCGACAGGATTATGGCTACACCTTC. Encoded protein: CASSIRQDYGYTF. The chain couples TRBV19 to TRBJ1-2, with D possibly matching TRBD1 (6 bases). V lost 3 bases and J lost 5, with 10 bases in between. Germline loops: CDR1 LNHDA, CDR2 SQIVND (reference sequence). The CDR3 sequence is 13 residues long.